This note documents a single TCR beta chain sequence. What it binds is not known. Other DNA sequences in this specimen translate into the identical CDR3. This record comes from a study of PD-1 blockade in classical Hodgkin lymphoma. Study-wide background: On a schedule of every 2 weeks, patients received nivolumab 3 mg/kg intravenously.

TCRdb keeps only in-frame clones here, not all; method: immunoSEQ multiplex PCR. In the table there are 25,000 to 35,000 clones, about two thirds of which are singletons. All patients relapsed after autologous stem cell transplantation, and brentuximab vedotin exposure varied. General study points: Complete responders started with a diversity level that resembled newly diagnosed patients at baseline. In CD4+ cells, TCR diversity went up significantly by C4D1, but in CD8+ cells it did not.

Losses at the gene ends were 0 bases for V and 5 bases for J; bases not matched to a gene: 3. The CDR3 covers 15 residues. Germline V CDR1 and CDR2: SGHDT, YYEEEE. The V gene is TRBV5-6, the J gene TRBJ2-5; 11 bases match TRBD2. This receptor was obtained from a human donor with classical Hodgkin lymphoma. The specimen was peripheral blood mononuclear cells (PBMCs), collected before the second cycle of nivolumab. The CDR3 sequence is CASSLVAGGRETQYF. The CDR3 DNA sequence: TGTGCCAGCAGCTTGGTAGCGGGGGGGCGGGAGACCCAGTACTTC.